The 30 T cell receptor beta chains below all came from one sample that was sequenced in a study of metastatic and nonmetastatic thyroid tumors. TCRdb re-called clones via MiXCR from the PCR reads. The table shows 4,500 to 6,000 clones, with 28% occurring only once. None of the patients had undergone any treatment ahead of thyroid surgery. Input material: adjacent normal tissue. Receptors originate from a female donor with papillary thyroid cancer or a benign thyroid nodule (not recorded which). Some clones in this sample may be carry-over from other donors' samples.

This clone showed up just a few times. The rearrangement uses TRBV19 and TRBJ1-3; TRBD1 matches 8 bases. V gave up 7 bases and J gave up 3 bases; unmatched junction bases: 8. The germline V gene has CDR1 LNHDA and CDR2 SQIVND (reference sequence). There are 15 residues in the CDR3. The CDR3 sequence is CASTKDRGNGNTIYF. CDR3 in DNA: TGTGCCAGTACCAAAGACAGGGGAAATGGAAACACCATATATTTT.

Worth noting for this clone: At one boundary the junction diverges from the germline segment, which might be a read error. V usage is TRBV6-4 and J usage is TRBJ2-7; tentatively, D is TRBD2 (5 bases). Per germline, CDR1 MRHNA and CDR2 SNTAGT. The CDR3 is 15 amino acids. The CDR3 reads CASSERGAFPWEQEF. In DNA, the CDR3 is TGTGCAAGCAGTGAACGGGGAGCTTTCCCTTGGGAGCAGGAGTTC.

The chain joins TRBV15 to TRBJ2-7; D might be TRBD1 (6 bases). This CDR3 spans 15 amino acids. Germline V gives CDR1 LNHNV, CDR2 YYDKDF (reference sequence). Trimming cost V 2 bases and J 4 bases, with 15 bases left between them. CDR3 in DNA: TGTGCCACCAGCAGACTTAAAACACAGGGTTACGAGCAGTACTTC. Its protein product is CATSRLKTQGYEQYF.

This clone is judged large. J is TRBJ1-5 and V is TRBV6-2 or TRBV6-3; possibly TRBD1 for D (5 bases). V gave up 5 bases and J gave up 7 bases, with 12 bases separating them. Germline CDR1 MNHEY, CDR2 SVGEGT. The CDR3 is made up of 13 amino acids. The CDR3 sequence: CASSRDLGQPQHF. CDR3 sequence (DNA): TGTGCCAGCAGTCGGGACCTGGGGCAGCCCCAGCATTTT.

The chain employs TRBV30 and TRBJ1-1; the D is unclear. The CDR3 consists of 11 residues. The V and J ends lost 5 bases and 1 base respectively, with 5 bases between them. Germline V lookup: CDR1 GTSNPN, CDR2 SVGIG (reference sequence). The CDR3 protein is CAWSTNTEAFF. The CDR3 DNA reads as TGTGCCTGGTCAACGAACACTGAAGCTTTCTTT.

The V call is TRBV7-9, the J call TRBJ2-1, with 14 bases fitting TRBD2. V was clipped by 2 bases and J by 7 bases; unmatched bases: 4. This CDR3 comprises 16 residues. Per germline, CDR1 SEHNR and CDR2 FQNEAQ (reference sequence). CDR3: CASSLQGLAGVNEQFF. The CDR3 DNA reads TGTGCCAGCAGCTTACAGGGACTAGCGGGAGTGAATGAGCAGTTCTTC.

This clone was observed a handful of times. CDR3 DNA sequence: TGTGCCAGTAGTATTAAGCGGGAGTACGAGCAGTACTTC. It encodes CASSIKREYEQYF. The rearrangement links TRBV19 to TRBJ2-7; 8 bases are shared with TRBD2. This CDR3 spans 13 amino acids. Trimming took 3 bases from V and 4 from J; bases not matched to a gene: 2. Germline assignment: CDR1 LNHDA and CDR2 SQIVND (reference sequence).

This clone ranks as medium-sized. The J gene is TRBJ1-1, the V gene TRBV5-1; tentatively, D is TRBD1 (5 bases). The CDR3 runs to 15 residues. In germline, CDR1 is SGHRS, CDR2 YFSETQ. V lost 1 base and J lost 2, with 12 bases in between. The CDR3 DNA follows: TGCGCCAGCAGCTTGTGGGGGGACTACAACACTGAAGCTTTCTTT. This codes for CASSLWGDYNTEAFF.

This clone appeared a few times. V and J are TRBV28 and TRBJ1-6; D gene ambiguous. The CDR3 loop spans 14 amino acids. Per germline, CDR1 MDHEN and CDR2 SYDVKM. The V end lost 4 bases, the J end lost 9 bases, and 13 bases lay between the germline ends. CDR3 loop: CASSSWHGVSPLHF. The CDR3 DNA is TGTGCCAGCAGTTCGTGGCACGGGGTTTCACCCCTCCACTTT.

This clone turned up a few times. At the DNA level, this CDR3 is encoded by other sequences in the same sample as well. The gene calls are TRBV7-3 and TRBJ2-2, with D possibly called TRBD1 or TRBD2 (5 bases each). Germline CDR1 and CDR2: SGHTA and FQGTGA. V lost 3 bases, J lost 7 bases, and 15 bases lay in between. This CDR3 region has 15 residues. As DNA, the CDR3 is TGTGCCAGCAGCTTCTGGGGTGGGGGAGTCGGGGAGCTGTTTTTT. Translation gives CASSFWGGGVGELFF.

This clone was observed a few times. The rearrangement joins TRBV6-2 or TRBV6-3 to TRBJ2-7; the match to TRBD1 covers 7 bases. V shed 2 bases and J 6 bases; nucleotides not matched to a gene: 10. The V gene's germline CDR1 is MNHEY and CDR2 SVGEGT. CDR3 length: 15 residues. CDR3 protein: CASSYVLGGPGEQYF. The CDR3 DNA reads as TGTGCCAGCAGTTACGTTCTAGGGGGCCCCGGCGAGCAGTACTTC.

V and J are TRBV30 and TRBJ2-6, with TRBD1 identical over 9 bases. The CDR3 extends over 17 amino acids. Germline V gene data show CDR1 as GTSNPN and CDR2 as SVGIG (reference sequence). Unmatched junction bases numbered 6, after V lost 3 bases and J lost 0 bases. Here the CDR3 DNA reads TGTGCCTGGAGGGATCGGACAGGGGTCTCTGGGGCCAACGTCCTGACTTTC. Residues: CAWRDRTGVSGANVLTF.

Only a few counts were recorded for this clone. The chain carries TRBV6-2 or TRBV6-3 and TRBJ2-6; maybe TRBD1 (6 bases). The CDR3 length is 17 residues. CDR1 is MNHEY and CDR2 is SVGEGT in the germline V gene. V lost 4 bases and J 6 bases, leaving 19 bases between the germline ends. The CDR3: CASSWWGLRKKANVLTF. The CDR3 nucleotides read TGTGCCAGCAGTTGGTGGGGGCTAAGGAAGAAGGCCAACGTCCTGACTTTC.

The gene calls are TRBV6-4 and TRBJ1-2, with 8 nucleotides matching TRBD1. CDR1 is MRHNA, CDR2 SNTAGT, per germline. The V gene end was trimmed by 2 bases and the J gene end by 5 bases; junction bases not matched to a gene: 22. The CDR3 has 20 residues. The CDR3 DNA sequence: TGTGCCAGCAGTGACCTACCCAACCGGGACAGGTTCTCCGGGTCATATGGCTACACCTTC. Its protein product is CASSDLPNRDRFSGSYGYTF.

V is TRBV6-1 and J is TRBJ1-1; D uncertain. Trimming removed 2 bases at V and 2 bases at J, with 6 bases between. The CDR3 loop spans 13 amino acids. CDR1 is MNHNS, CDR2 SASEGT, per germline. This CDR3 is CASSEYGNTEAFF. The CDR3 DNA follows: TGTGCCAGCAGTGAATACGGCAACACTGAAGCTTTCTTT.

By frequency in the sample, this clone is medium-sized. The chain combines TRBV10-3 with TRBJ1-5; D may be TRBD1 (5 bases). Germline assignment: CDR1 ENHRY and CDR2 SYGVKD. V shed 6 bases and J shed 3 bases, with 15 bases lying between them. The CDR3 loop spans 15 amino acids. The CDR3 sequence is CAIRQGLGSNQPQHF. The CDR3 DNA reads as TGTGCCATCAGGCAGGGCTTAGGCTCCAATCAGCCCCAGCATTTT.

Worth noting for this clone: Relative to the germline gene, one junction end is altered; a read error may explain this. This sequence joins TRBV10-3 and TRBJ1-1; 8 nucleotides match TRBD1. In germline, CDR1 is ENHRY, CDR2 SYGVKD. The CDR3 extends over 17 amino acids. The chain's CDR3 is CAISDQSQGTGRTEAYF. The CDR3 DNA reads as TGTGCCATCAGTGACCAAAGCCAAGGGACAGGCCGGACTGAAGCTTACTTT.

This clone is medium-sized. The J gene is TRBJ1-2, the V gene TRBV16, with no clear D. Trimming removed 0 bases at V and 4 bases at J, with 6 bases between. CDR3 size: 13 residues. CDR1 KGHSY and CDR2 FQNENV come from the germline V gene. The CDR3 coding sequence is TGTGCCAGCAGCCAATCATCGGGCTATGGCTACACCTTC. It codes for CASSQSSGYGYTF.

This clone was seen a handful of times. V and J are TRBV24-1 and TRBJ2-1; 9 nucleotides match TRBD2. Germline values: CDR1 KGHDR, CDR2 SFDVKD. CDR3 length: 15 residues. V shed 3 bases and J 7 bases; nucleotides not matched to a gene: 6. CDR3 loop: CATSDRREGRNEQFF. CDR3 nucleotides: TGTGCCACCAGTGATCGGCGGGAGGGCCGAAATGAGCAGTTCTTC.

CDR3 sequence reads: CASSVPQGNEQFF. The CDR3 DNA is TGTGCCAGCAGTGTCCCTCAAGGGAATGAGCAGTTCTTC. This chain uses TRBV27 with TRBJ2-1; no clear D. CDR3 length: 13 residues. Trimming left V 5 bases short and J 7 bases short, with 12 bases between. Germline CDR1 and CDR2: MNHEY and SMNVEV (reference sequence).

This clone was recorded only once. The J gene is TRBJ1-6, the V gene TRBV28; D unresolved. V dropped 10 bases and J dropped 14 bases, with 24 bases sitting between them. The CDR3 is made up of 14 amino acids. Germline V lookup: CDR1 MDHEN, CDR2 SYDVKM. The CDR3 DNA reads TGTGCCAACATCCCGAAGCGACTGGGCTTGGCCCTCCACTTT. Translating gives CANIPKRLGLALHF.

This clone was observed at least ten times. V gene TRBV28 combines with J gene TRBJ2-2; TRBD2 matches 9 bases. The J segment lost 6 bases and the V segment lost 5 bases, leaving 4 bases of the junction unmatched. The CDR3 consists of 14 residues. Germline V gene lookup returns CDR1 MDHEN and CDR2 SYDVKM. DNA for the CDR3: TGTGCCAGCAGTCGGACTAGCGCTGCCGGGGAGCTGTTTTTT. Translated, it gives CASSRTSAAGELFF.

Comment on this clone: Sequence at one end of the junction differs from germline and may be a read error. V and J are TRBV9 and TRBJ2-5; TRBD2 matches 7 bases. Germline values: CDR1 SGDLS, CDR2 YYNGEE. The CDR3 totals 15 residues. CDR3: CVSRVGAAGDETQYF. The DNA for the CDR3 is TGTGTCAGCCGCGTAGGGGCGGCGGGAGACGAGACCCAGTACTTC. Supplemented by reference TRBV9 and TRBJ2-5, the full variable domain reads DSGVTQTPKHLITATGQRVTLRCSPRSGDLSVYWYQQSLDQGLQFLIQYYNGEERAKGNILERFSAQQFPDLHSELNLSSLELGDSALYFCVSRVGAAGDETQYFGPGTRLLVL.

Only a few counts were recorded for this clone. This sequence joins TRBV7-2 and TRBJ2-1; D gene uncertain. The V gene's germline CDR1 is SGHTA and CDR2 FQGNSA. The CDR3 extends over 12 amino acids. V was clipped by 5 bases and J by 10 bases, with 12 bases between them. The CDR3 loop is CASSRQIDEQFF. The CDR3 coding sequence is TGTGCCAGCAGCCGCCAAATAGACGAGCAGTTCTTC.

The rearrangement links TRBV10-3 to TRBJ1-1; D possibly corresponds to TRBD1 (5 bases). V was trimmed by 0 bases and J by 1 base, leaving 18 bases between them. This CDR3 is built from 18 residues. Germline assignment: CDR1 ENHRY and CDR2 SYGVKD. CDR3 in amino acids: CAISESSGRGEANTEAFF. CDR3 nucleotide sequence: TGTGCCATCAGTGAGTCGAGTGGTAGGGGAGAGGCGAACACTGAAGCTTTCTTT.

By its share, this clone is large. This CDR3 is also generated by other DNA sequences in the sample. This sequence joins TRBV27 and TRBJ1-1; no firm D call. The V end was cut by 2 bases, the J end by 4 bases, with 11 bases between. CDR1 is MNHEY and CDR2 is SMNVEV in the germline V gene (reference sequence). The length of the CDR3 is 14 residues. CDR3 bases: TGTGCCAGCAGTTTAGACCAAACCGCCACTGAAGCTTTCTTT. Translated: CASSLDQTATEAFF.

This clone is medium-sized (0.01 to 0.1%) in the sample. A junction end diverges from the germline sequence, so it may reflect a read error. The chain combines TRBV6-1 with TRBJ1-5; a possible D gene is TRBD1 (5 bases). Germline CDR1 is MNHNS and CDR2 is SASEGT. The CDR3 runs to 17 residues. For the CDR3, the DNA is TGTGCCAGCAGTGAAGGTGGGGGGAGCGGGTCTAGACAGCTCCAGCATTTT. It specifies CASSEGGGSGSRQLQHF.

This clone was found a few times. V gene TRBV27 combines with J gene TRBJ2-3; TRBD1 is a possible D gene (5 bases). Germline-derived CDR1 and CDR2 are MNHEY and SMNVEV (reference sequence). V lost 6 bases and J 4 bases, leaving 14 bases between the germline ends. The CDR3 has 14 amino acids. CDR3 nucleotides: TGTGCCAGCAGAGAAGGGGCGCCCCCAGATACGCAGTATTTT. Amino acid sequence: CASREGAPPDTQYF.

The genes are TRBV12-3 or TRBV12-4 and TRBJ1-1, with TRBD1 identical over 10 bases. V dropped 6 bases and J dropped 0; count of bases not matched to a gene: 1. The CDR3 totals 14 residues. Written as DNA, the CDR3 is TGTGCCAGCAGGGACAGGGGGTTGAACACTGAAGCTTTCTTT. Translation gives CASRDRGLNTEAFF.

This clone was picked up a small number of times. The gene calls are TRBV6-2 or TRBV6-3 and TRBJ2-5; TRBD2 aligns across 8 bases. Germline V gene data show CDR1 as MNHEY and CDR2 as SVGEGT. The CDR3 length is 16 residues. Unmatched junction bases numbered 12, after V lost 0 bases and J lost 9 bases. This CDR3 reads CASSYSNRRGEFSQYF. The CDR3 DNA reads as TGTGCCAGCAGTTACTCTAATCGGCGGGGGGAGTTCTCCCAGTACTTC.